Listed below are T cell receptor beta chains from one sample, sequenced in a study of OX40 agonist ivuxolimab in advanced cancers. Generated by immunoSEQ multiplex PCR, the TCRdb table keeps only in-frame clones and is missing some. Here the sample spans tens of thousands of clones, 75% to 95% being singletons. Sequenced material: CD4+ or CD8+ T cells sorted from blood, taken in a trial of the OX40 agonist ivuxolimab. These receptors came from an adult with an advanced solid tumor such as melanoma, head and neck, liver or kidney cancer. CDR3s include the opening cysteine and the closing phenylalanine or tryptophan. A D gene is named only where the DNA matches it firmly. Expanded clones get a size class; other rows say once, few or many, or leave the size out.

V	size	D	J	CDR3	DNA
TRBV6-1	.	TRBD1	TRBJ2-2	CATTLGTGNTGELFF	TGTGCCACCACACTTGGGACAGGGAACACCGGGGAGCTGTTTTTT
TRBV7-3	.	.	TRBJ2-1	CASSPAGTPRDNEQFF	TGTGCCAGCAGCCCCGCCGGGACCCCGAGGGACAATGAGCAGTTCTTC
TRBV6-5	once	.	TRBJ1-4	CASSKEVDEKLFF	TGTGCCAGCAGTAAAGAGGTGGATGAAAAACTGTTTTTT
TRBV5-4	once	.	TRBJ1-4	CASGPGGATNEKLFF	TGTGCCAGCGGCCCGGGGGGAGCAACTAATGAAAAACTGTTTTTT
TRBV18	once	.	TRBJ1-5	CASSPRQRDQPQHF	TGTGCCAGCTCACCTAGACAGAGAGATCAGCCCCAGCATTTT
TRBV28	.	TRBD2	TRBJ2-1	CASTRLARDEQFF	TGTGCCAGCACCAGACTAGCGCGGGATGAGCAGTTCTTC
TRBV11-2	few	.	TRBJ2-7	CASRSTGRFSSYEQYF	TGTGCCAGCAGATCGACAGGACGTTTTAGCTCCTACGAGCAGTACTTC
TRBV9	.	.	TRBJ2-1	CASSARAPYNEQFF	TGTGCCAGCAGCGCCCGAGCGCCCTACAATGAGCAGTTCTTC
TRBV29-1	.	.	TRBJ1-1	CSVRTLLSDTTEAFF	TGCAGCGTCAGGACACTACTTAGCGATACCACTGAAGCTTTCTTT
TRBV6-6	.	.	TRBJ1-4	CATRGTKYEKLFF	TGTGCCACAAGAGGGACAAAATATGAAAAACTGTTTTTT
TRBV10-3	.	TRBD2	TRBJ2-2	CAISESKKGLAGTVGELFF	TGTGCCATCAGTGAGTCGAAGAAGGGACTAGCGGGGACCGTCGGGGAGCTGTTTTTT
TRBV19	.	.	TRBJ1-1	CASSIVDTEAFF	TGTGCCAGTAGTATAGTTGACACTGAAGCTTTCTTT
TRBV5-1	.	.	TRBJ2-3	CASSSILGTDTQYF	TGCGCCAGCAGTTCCATCCTCGGCACAGATACGCAGTATTTT